The 18 T cell receptor beta chains below were found in one sample sequenced in a study of T cells after yellow fever vaccination. In TCRdb, the 5' RACE reads were re-called with MiXCR into one record per CDR3 protein. This sample has around 550,000 distinct CDR3 sequences, with roughly 21% found just once. The starting material was PBMCs, obtained 15 days after the yellow fever booster vaccination. The origin of the receptors is a man younger than 40 who received the YFV17D yellow fever vaccine.

The rearrangement joins TRBV11-2 to TRBJ2-5; possible D gene TRBD2, 6 bases. Trimming shortened V by 4 bases and J by 3 bases, and 9 bases separated the two germline ends. The CDR3 runs 13 residues. Per germline, CDR1 SGHAT and CDR2 FQNNGV. CDR3 in amino acids: CASSSAGKETQYF. The CDR3 bases are TGTGCCAGCAGCTCCGCGGGGAAAGAGACCCAGTACTTC.

A few counts support this clonotype. The rearrangement links TRBV28 to TRBJ2-7; D might be TRBD1 (7 bases). The CDR3 loop spans 13 amino acids. The V and J ends lost 8 bases and 6 bases respectively, with 17 bases between them. CDR1 MDHEN and CDR2 SYDVKM come from the germline V gene. In DNA, the CDR3 is TGTGCCAGCTGGGACAGAGGAGGGGGCGAGCAGTACTTC. Residues: CASWDRGGGEQYF. Combining the CDR3 with reference TRBV28 and TRBJ2-7 gives the whole variable domain DVKVTQSSRYLVKRTGEKVFLECVQDMDHENMFWYRQDPGLGLRLIYFSYDVKMKEKGDIPEGYSVSREKKERFSLILESASTNQTSMYLCASWDRGGGEQYFGPGTRLTVT.

This clonotype was seen only a few times. The V gene is TRBV5-6, the J gene TRBJ2-7, with a possible D match to TRBD1 (6 bases). Germline CDR1 is SGHDT and CDR2 is YYEEEE. This CDR3 comprises 14 residues. The V gene lost 2 bases and the J gene lost 4 bases, with 13 bases spanning the gap. CDR3 amino acids: CASSFTGQGYEQYF. The CDR3 nucleotides are TGTGCCAGCAGCTTCACAGGGCAGGGATACGAGCAGTACTTC.

The chain carries TRBV7-9 and TRBJ2-7; a possible D gene is TRBD1 (6 bases). CDR1 is SEHNR, CDR2 FQNEAQ, per germline (reference sequence). The CDR3 totals 16 residues. The V end lost 0 bases, the J end lost 6 bases, and 18 bases lay between the germline ends. CDR3 protein: CASSLAPDRSGFEQYF. The CDR3 DNA follows: TGTGCCAGCAGCTTAGCTCCAGACAGGTCGGGGTTCGAGCAGTACTTC.

This clonotype was seen only a few times. CDR3 protein: CSVEDSRTHTDTQYF. CDR3 sequence (DNA): TGCAGCGTTGAAGATAGCAGAACCCACACAGATACGCAGTATTTT. The chain combines TRBV29-1 with TRBJ2-3; D call uncertain. The germline V gene has CDR1 SQVTM and CDR2 ANQGSEA. The V gene lost 0 bases and the J gene lost 2 bases, with 12 bases spanning the gap. The CDR3 runs 15 residues.

This clonotype appeared a single time. The chain has TRBV7-9 and TRBJ2-1; D perhaps matches TRBD2 (5 bases). Germline-derived CDR1 and CDR2 are SEHNR and FQNEAQ (reference sequence). V was pared by 1 base and J by 12 bases, with 25 bases between. The CDR3 has 17 amino acids. CDR3 sequence reads: CASSLELGTLGHHVQFF. For the CDR3, the DNA is TGTGCCAGCAGCTTAGAACTAGGAACGTTGGGCCACCATGTGCAGTTCTTC.

The chain recombines TRBV7-2 with TRBJ2-5; maybe TRBD2 (6 bases). V shed 3 bases and J shed 4 bases, with 15 bases lying between them. The CDR3 has 15 amino acids. Germline-derived CDR1 and CDR2 are SGHTA and FQGNSA. The CDR3 sequence is CASSFYRGMGETQYF. The DNA of the CDR3 is TGTGCCAGCAGCTTTTATCGGGGGATGGGAGAGACCCAGTACTTC. Based on the CDR3 plus reference TRBV7-2 and TRBJ2-5, the full variable domain is GAGVSQSPSNKVTEKGKDVELRCDPISGHTALYWYRQSLGQGLEFLIYFQGNSAPDKSGLPSDRFSAERTGGSVSTLTIQRTQQEDSAVYLCASSFYRGMGETQYFGPGTRLLVL.

V is TRBV12-3 or TRBV12-4 and J is TRBJ2-3; a weak D match, TRBD2 (5 bases). V lost 7 bases, J lost 5 bases, and 13 bases lay in between. The CDR3 contains 13 residues. In DNA form, the CDR3 reads TGTGCCAGCACCCAAAGGGCGGGAGATACGCAGTATTTT. Protein product: CASTQRAGDTQYF.

CDR3 sequence: CASSYQGDRPYEQYF. CDR3 nucleotide sequence: TGTGCCAGCAGTTACCAGGGCGACAGGCCCTACGAGCAGTACTTC. The rearrangement joins TRBV6-5 to TRBJ2-7; TRBD1 is a possible D gene (6 bases). This CDR3 is 15 amino acids long. Germline V gene data show CDR1 as MNHEY and CDR2 as SVGAGI. The V and J ends lost 2 bases and 2 bases respectively, with 13 bases between them.

This clonotype was recorded a few times. The rearrangement joins TRBV12-3 or TRBV12-4 to TRBJ2-1; 7 bases match TRBD1. CDR3 length: 16 amino acids. V shed 5 bases and J 5 bases; nucleotides not matched to a gene: 12. This CDR3 reads CASSILTGTVNNEQFF. CDR3 DNA sequence: TGTGCCAGCAGTATCTTAACCGGGACAGTCAACAATGAGCAGTTCTTC.

The V call is TRBV12-3 or TRBV12-4, the J call TRBJ1-1; D not certain. This CDR3 spans 11 amino acids. This chain's CDR3 is CADRLNTEAFF. Written as DNA, the CDR3 is TGTGCGGACCGATTGAACACTGAAGCTTTCTTT.

The chain is built from TRBV30 and TRBJ2-7; 8 bases map to TRBD2. Germline V gives CDR1 GTSNPN, CDR2 SVGIG (reference sequence). With 4 bases clipped from V and 5 bases from J, the junction kept 7 bases outside the gene matches. This CDR3 region has 13 residues. The CDR3 DNA is TGTGCCTGGATCAGCGGGAGCGGCAACGAGCAGTACTTC. It is translated as CAWISGSGNEQYF.

Details on this clonotype: Without the conserved terminal phenylalanine or tryptophan, this CDR3 likely stems from a read error. No DNA is shown, since the ends of the CDR3 on it are uncertain; the CDR3 is the one TCRdb lists. CDR3 in amino acids: CASSLFSSDLLTTFEI. The chain links TRBV5-6 to TRBJ1-2. Germline lookup yields CDR1 SGHDT and CDR2 YYEEEE. The CDR3 is 16 amino acids long, termini counted.

This clonotype was counted a few times. The rearrangement uses TRBV5-1 and TRBJ1-1; 7 nucleotides agree with TRBD1. V was clipped by 0 bases and J by 4 bases; unmatched bases: 3. Germline V CDR1 and CDR2: SGHRS, YFSETQ. CDR3 length: 14 residues. CDR3 protein: CASSLAAGGTEAFF. The CDR3 DNA reads TGCGCCAGCAGCTTGGCCGCAGGGGGCACTGAAGCTTTCTTT.

The rearrangement joins TRBV5-1 to TRBJ2-3; D may be TRBD2 (6 bases). The CDR3 runs 15 residues. The V gene lost 1 base and the J gene lost 0 bases, with 9 bases spanning the gap. Germline V lookup: CDR1 SGHRS, CDR2 YFSETQ. The CDR3 nucleotides are TGCGCCAGCAGCTTGACTAGCCGAAGCACAGATACGCAGTATTTT. Translated, it gives CASSLTSRSTDTQYF.

This clonotype has just a few counts. The rearrangement joins TRBV5-6 to TRBJ2-1; TRBD1 is a possible D gene (5 bases). The CDR3 consists of 15 residues. Germline lookup yields CDR1 SGHDT and CDR2 YYEEEE. The V end lost 4 bases, the J end lost 6 bases, and 17 bases lay between the germline ends. CDR3 amino acids: CASSPKPDSFNEQFF. The CDR3 DNA sequence: TGTGCCAGCAGCCCCAAACCAGACAGTTTCAATGAGCAGTTCTTC.

The chain employs TRBV30 and TRBJ1-4; unclear D gene. Looked up from germline, CDR1 is GTSNPN and CDR2 is SVGIG (reference sequence). Deletions cut 3 bases from V and 5 bases from J, with 13 bases between. The CDR3 is 14 residues long. CDR3 sequence reads: CAWRAPGWNEKLFF. DNA for the CDR3: TGTGCCTGGAGAGCTCCTGGGTGGAATGAAAAACTGTTTTTT.

This clonotype has ten or more counts. The V gene is TRBV5-8, the J gene TRBJ1-5; D ambiguous. Germline CDR1 reads SGHTS; CDR2 reads YDEGEE. V was clipped by 0 bases and J by 0 bases, with 4 bases between them. The CDR3 loop spans 14 amino acids. As DNA, the CDR3 is TGTGCCAGCAGCTTGGGGCTTAGCAATCAGCCCCAGCATTTT. As protein: CASSLGLSNQPQHF.